This T cell receptor (beta chain) was captured in a study of blood T cell repertoires in COVID-19 (dated by TCRdb to 2018 to 2021). For context, the study as a whole: Samples covering the acute and convalescent phases of COVID-19 were provided by collaborators in the United States, Italy and Spain. The material from the prospective study consisted of cDNA or gDNA derived from T cells, B-cell-depleted T cells, or PBMCs. Subjects who had been exposed to COVID-19, were actively infected with it, or had recovered from it provided the deeply sampled blood TCRbeta repertoires that made up the dataset. The repertoires were made available in a free public database intended to serve as a resource for research on the immune response to SARS-CoV-2. The samples were drawn from two sources: the first 160 participants of the ongoing ImmuneRACE study, and 1,200 or so subjects contributed by 6 global collaborators. The sample metadata nearly always contained a de-identified subject ID, COVID-19 status, age in years and sex. Where available, HLA class I and class II types were taken from metadata supplied by the sample provider and were not determined by assay-based typing. The paper as a whole reports these results and caveats: How much clinical and demographic metadata was included differed by source and by participant, and the metadata was provided uncurated.

TCRbeta CDR3 regions were amplified from genomic DNA by means of the immunoSEQ Assay, a bias-controlled multiplex PCR. The original pipeline was this. Nucleated cell counts per sample were estimated from amplification of reference gene primers within the assay. To quantify the absolute abundance of each unique TCRbeta CDR3 rearrangement, sequence reads were collapsed and filtered. For each sample, productive Simpson clonality was calculated as the square root of Simpson's diversity index over productive rearrangements. Drawn from immuneACCESS, this table holds only the in-frame rearrangements with V and J called that TCRdb kept. Clones are partly lost; checked studies trace under half to an unresolved V gene and leave the rest unexplained. V, J and clone size are taken as reported in that table, and D and trimming were inferred from the DNA itself. Counted in this sample were some 50,000 clones; approximately 90% of them appeared once. Around 2.7% of the sample is held by the ten biggest clonotypes.

In regard to this clone: The clone's antigen remains unknown. Base qualities are not at hand, and no much larger clone is one base apart.

The collaborating institutions used their own protocols to collect whole blood in K2EDTA tubes. For TCRbeta analysis, collaborators shipped samples in one of three forms: frozen whole blood, isolated PBMCs, or DNA extracted from either of those sample types. Material: peripheral blood. The clonotype comes from a man aged 80 or over with acute or convalescent COVID-19.

In nucleotides, the sequence is TGTGCCAGTACCCGGACAGGCCTCGGGGAGACCCAGTACTTC. This gives the protein CASTRTGLGETQYF. This receptor chain uses TRBV19 and TRBJ2-5, and 7 junctional nucleotides match TRBD1. The junction shows trimming of 7 bases on V and 5 bases on J, and the gene matches do not reach 10 bases of it. Including the terminal cysteine and phenylalanine, the CDR3 comprises 14 residues. CDR3 DNA is the only sequence kept; it has 42 bases, read in frame from the first base. Based on the germline V gene (reference sequence), the CDR1 and CDR2 sequences are LNHDA and SQIVND.